The present T cell receptor (beta chain) was sequenced within a study of technical replicates of blood from a few donors. Sequenced by immunoSEQ multiplex PCR; TCRdb stores in-frame clones only, minus some. The sample contains about 68,000 clones, under 98% of which appear only once. The CDR3 contains 18 residues. The V gene end was trimmed by 0 bases and the J gene end by 2 bases; junction bases not matched to a gene: 9. Germline values: CDR1 SGHAT, CDR2 FQNNGV. The sample consisted of T cells isolated from PBMCs. The receptor was derived from a human donor in good health. The genes are TRBV11-2 and TRBJ2-1, with 8 nucleotides matching TRBD2. CDR3 nucleotides: TGTGCCAGCAGCTTAGATGGCGCGGGAGGCTCCCCCTACAATGAGCAGTTCTTC. Its translation: CASSLDGAGGSPYNEQFF.